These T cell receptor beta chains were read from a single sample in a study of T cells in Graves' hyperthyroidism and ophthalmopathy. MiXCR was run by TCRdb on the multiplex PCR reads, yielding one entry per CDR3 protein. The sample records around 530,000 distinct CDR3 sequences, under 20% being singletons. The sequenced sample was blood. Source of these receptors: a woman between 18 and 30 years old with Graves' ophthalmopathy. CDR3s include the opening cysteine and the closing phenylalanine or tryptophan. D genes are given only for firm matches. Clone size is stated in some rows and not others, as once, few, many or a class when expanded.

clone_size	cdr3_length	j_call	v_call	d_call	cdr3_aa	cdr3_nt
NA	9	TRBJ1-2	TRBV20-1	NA	CSASHGYTF	TGCAGTGCTTCTCATGGCTACACCTTC
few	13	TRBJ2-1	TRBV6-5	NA	CASSYPMGTEQFF	TGTGCCAGCAGTTATCCCATGGGGACTGAGCAGTTCTTC
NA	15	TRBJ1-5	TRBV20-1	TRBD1	CSAVSGQGIDQPQHF	TGCAGTGCGGTTTCGGGACAGGGGATCGACCAGCCCCAGCATTTT
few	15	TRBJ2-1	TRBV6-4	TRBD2	CASSGTSGGGNEQFF	TGTGCCAGCAGCGGGACTAGCGGAGGGGGGAATGAGCAGTTCTTC
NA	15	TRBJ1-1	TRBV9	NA	CASSVGGRGSERAFF	TGTGCCAGCAGCGTAGGAGGCAGGGGATCCGAGAGAGCTTTCTTT
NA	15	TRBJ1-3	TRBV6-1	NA	CASSSDRLLGNTIYF	TGTGCCAGCAGTTCGGACCGACTTCTCGGAAACACCATATATTTT
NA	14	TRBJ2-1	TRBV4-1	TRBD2	CASSQEGGSWEQFF	TGCGCCAGCAGCCAAGAGGGGGGGTCCTGGGAGCAGTTCTTC
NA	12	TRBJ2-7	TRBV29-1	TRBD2	CRLRGRELEQYF	TGCAGACTCCGGGGGAGGGAACTCGAGCAGTACTTC
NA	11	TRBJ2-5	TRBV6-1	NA	CASSEGPDQYF	TGTGCCAGCAGTGAAGGGCCTGACCAGTACTTC
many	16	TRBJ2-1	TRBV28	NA	CASSLGRSLKFDEQFF	TGTGCCAGCAGCCTAGGTAGGAGTTTAAAGTTCGATGAGCAGTTCTTC
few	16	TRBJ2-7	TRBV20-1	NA	CSARGAGTVMGREQYF	TGCAGTGCTAGAGGGGCCGGGACAGTAATGGGGAGGGAGCAGTACTTC
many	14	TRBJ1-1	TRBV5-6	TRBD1	CASSVTGLNTEAFF	TGTGCCAGCAGCGTGACAGGGCTAAACACTGAAGCTTTCTTT
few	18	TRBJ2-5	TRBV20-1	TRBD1	CSAREERTGGVWQETQYF	TGCAGTGCTAGAGAAGAGCGGACAGGGGGCGTGTGGCAAGAGACCCAGTACTTC
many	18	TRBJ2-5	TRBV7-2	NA	CASSLGRGAMGYQETQYF	TGTGCCAGCAGCTTAGGCCGGGGGGCCATGGGGTACCAAGAGACCCAGTACTTC
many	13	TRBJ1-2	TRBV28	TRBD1	CASLTGRTYGYTF	TGTGCCAGCCTGACAGGGCGTACCTATGGCTACACCTTC
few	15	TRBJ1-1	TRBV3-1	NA	CASSPTTERNTEAFF	TGTGCCAGCAGCCCCACGACAGAGCGGAACACTGAAGCTTTCTTT
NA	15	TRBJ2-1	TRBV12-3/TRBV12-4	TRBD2	CASSTPGLAQNEQFF	TGTGCCAGCAGTACCCCGGGACTAGCTCAGAATGAGCAGTTCTTC
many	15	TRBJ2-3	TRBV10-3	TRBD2	CAISEFTSGTDTQYF	TGTGCCATCAGTGAGTTTACTAGCGGCACAGATACGCAGTATTTT
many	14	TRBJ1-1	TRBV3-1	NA	CASRPSTGRAEAFF	TGTGCCAGCAGACCTTCTACAGGGCGGGCTGAAGCTTTCTTT
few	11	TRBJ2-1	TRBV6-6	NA	CASSYQGGQFF	TGTGCCAGCAGTTACCAGGGAGGGCAGTTCTTC
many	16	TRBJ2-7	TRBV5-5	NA	CASSLVVVLGSHEQYF	TGTGCCAGCAGCTTGGTGGTCGTGTTGGGGTCCCACGAGCAGTACTTC
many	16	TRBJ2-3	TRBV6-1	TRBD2	CASSRGLAGRTDTQYF	TGTGCCAGCAGTCGCGGACTAGCGGGTCGCACAGATACGCAGTATTTT
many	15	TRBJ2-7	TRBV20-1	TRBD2	CSAQTGLAGVSEQYF	TGCAGTGCCCAGACGGGACTAGCGGGAGTATCCGAGCAGTACTTC
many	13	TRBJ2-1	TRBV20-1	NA	CSASPGRSNEQFF	TGCAGTGCTAGCCCTGGCAGAAGCAATGAGCAGTTCTTC
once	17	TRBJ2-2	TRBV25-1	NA	CASSDPPGQANTGELFF	TGTGCCAGCAGTGACCCCCCGGGTCAGGCGAACACCGGGGAGCTGTTTTTT
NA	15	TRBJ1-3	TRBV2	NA	CASSGIVRSGNTIYF	TGTGCCAGCAGTGGAATAGTACGCTCTGGAAACACCATATATTTT
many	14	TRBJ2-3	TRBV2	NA	CAGKSAVSTDTQYF	TGTGCCGGGAAGTCTGCGGTCAGCACAGATACGCAGTATTTT
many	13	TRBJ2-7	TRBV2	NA	CASSRTESYEQYF	TGTGCCAGCAGTAGGACAGAGTCCTACGAGCAGTACTTC
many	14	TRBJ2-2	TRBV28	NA	CASSWGANTGELFF	TGTGCCAGCAGTTGGGGAGCGAACACCGGGGAGCTGTTTTTT
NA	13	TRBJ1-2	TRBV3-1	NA	CASSQKGDYGYTF	TGTGCCAGCAGCCAGAAGGGGGACTATGGCTACACCTTC
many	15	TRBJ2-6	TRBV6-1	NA	CASSEGWLGANVLTF	TGTGCCAGCAGTGAAGGCTGGCTTGGGGCCAACGTCCTGACTTTC